This TCR beta chain was identified in a study of cytomegalovirus exposure and HLA in healthy donors. Study-level points and caveats: Later on, a genetic analysis was performed. It linked a missense variant in DCLRE1C with V- and J-gene trimming of TCR beta. At a 0.05 false discovery rate, a later analysis found 18,000 or so TCR beta sequences to be associated with HLA alleles. Many donors carried some public TCRs, although rarity characterized most TCR sequences. Cytomegalovirus association was assigned to about 150 TCR beta chains.

Notes on this clone: Its antigen is unidentified.

A multiplex PCR was run with 60 Vbeta primers and 13 Jbeta primers. Profiling relied on immunoSEQ multiplex PCR, and the TCRdb table lists in-frame clones only, not all of them. The table records 100,000 to 150,000 clones, about three quarters of them present only once. The CDR3 is made up of 16 amino acids. The V segment lost 5 bases and the J segment 2 bases; nucleotides outside the gene matches: 8. Germline V gives CDR1 SGHRS, CDR2 YFSETQ. This TCR derives from a middle-aged man in good health and CMV-seropositive. The chain is built from TRBV5-1 and TRBJ2-3; TRBD1 aligns across 10 bases. The sample was PBMCs. DNA of the CDR3: TGCGCCAGCAGTCGCGCCGGGACAGGGGACACAGATACGCAGTATTTT. Protein product: CASSRAGTGDTDTQYF.